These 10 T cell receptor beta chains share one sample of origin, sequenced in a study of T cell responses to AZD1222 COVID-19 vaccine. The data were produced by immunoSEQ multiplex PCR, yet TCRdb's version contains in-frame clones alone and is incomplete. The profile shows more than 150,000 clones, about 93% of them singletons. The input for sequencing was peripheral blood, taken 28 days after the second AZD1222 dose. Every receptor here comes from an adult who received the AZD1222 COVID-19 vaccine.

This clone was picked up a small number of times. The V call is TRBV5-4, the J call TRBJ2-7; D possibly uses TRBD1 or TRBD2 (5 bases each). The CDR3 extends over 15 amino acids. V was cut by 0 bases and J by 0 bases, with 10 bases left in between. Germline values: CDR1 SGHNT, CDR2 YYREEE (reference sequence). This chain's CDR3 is CASSLGQGRSYEQYF. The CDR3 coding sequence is TGTGCCAGCAGCTTGGGTCAGGGACGCTCCTACGAGCAGTACTTC.

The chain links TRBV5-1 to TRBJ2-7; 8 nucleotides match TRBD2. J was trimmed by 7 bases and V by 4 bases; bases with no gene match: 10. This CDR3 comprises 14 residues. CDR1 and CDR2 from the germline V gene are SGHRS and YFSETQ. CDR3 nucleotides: TGCGCCAGCAGCCCGACGGGAGGGGCGGGGGAGCAGTACTTC. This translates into CASSPTGGAGEQYF.

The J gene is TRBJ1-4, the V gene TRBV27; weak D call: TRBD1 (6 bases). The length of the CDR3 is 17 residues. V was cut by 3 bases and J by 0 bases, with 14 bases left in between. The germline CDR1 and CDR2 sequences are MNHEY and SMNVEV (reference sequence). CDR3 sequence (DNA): TGTGCCAGCAGTTTCCGAGGGGGGATCGCAACTAATGAAAAACTGTTTTTT. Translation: CASSFRGGIATNEKLFF. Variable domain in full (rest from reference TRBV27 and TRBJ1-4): EAQVTQNPRYLITVTGKKLTVTCSQNMNHEYMSWYRQDPGLGLRQIYYSMNVEVTDKGDVPEGYKVSRKEKRNFPLILESPSPNQTSLYFCASSFRGGIATNEKLFFGSGTQLSVL.

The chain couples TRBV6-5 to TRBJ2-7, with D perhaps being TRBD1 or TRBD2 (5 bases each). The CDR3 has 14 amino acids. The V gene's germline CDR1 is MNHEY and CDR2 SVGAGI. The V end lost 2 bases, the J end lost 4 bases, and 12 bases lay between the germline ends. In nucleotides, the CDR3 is TGTGCCAGCAGTTACCGGGGTGAGGGGTACGAGCAGTACTTC. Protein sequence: CASSYRGEGYEQYF.

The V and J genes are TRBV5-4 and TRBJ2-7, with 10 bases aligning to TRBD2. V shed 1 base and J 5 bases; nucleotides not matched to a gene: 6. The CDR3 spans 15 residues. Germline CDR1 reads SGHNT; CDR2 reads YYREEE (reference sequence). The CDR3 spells CASSLPSGSSNEQYF. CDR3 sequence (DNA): TGTGCCAGCAGCTTGCCTAGCGGGAGCTCTAACGAGCAGTACTTC.

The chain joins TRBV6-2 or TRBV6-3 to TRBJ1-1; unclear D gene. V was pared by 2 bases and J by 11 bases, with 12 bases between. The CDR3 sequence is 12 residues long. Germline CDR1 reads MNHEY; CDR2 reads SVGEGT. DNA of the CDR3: TGTGCCAGCAGTTACGATTCCGGGGAGGCTTTCTTT. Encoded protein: CASSYDSGEAFF.

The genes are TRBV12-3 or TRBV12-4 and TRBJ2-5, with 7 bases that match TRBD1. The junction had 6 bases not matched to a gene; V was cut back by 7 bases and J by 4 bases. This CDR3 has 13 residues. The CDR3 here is CASTTDRAETQYF. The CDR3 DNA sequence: TGTGCCAGCACCACCGACAGGGCAGAGACCCAGTACTTC.

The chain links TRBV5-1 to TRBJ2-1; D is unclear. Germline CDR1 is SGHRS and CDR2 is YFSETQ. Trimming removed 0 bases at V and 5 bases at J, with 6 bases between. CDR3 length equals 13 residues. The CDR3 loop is CASSLAVDNEQFF. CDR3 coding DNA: TGCGCCAGCAGCTTGGCGGTGGACAATGAGCAGTTCTTC.

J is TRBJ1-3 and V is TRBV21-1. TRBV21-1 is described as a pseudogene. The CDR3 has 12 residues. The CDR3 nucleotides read TGTGCCTTATCAGGGACCGGAAACACCATATATTTT. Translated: CALSGTGNTIYF.

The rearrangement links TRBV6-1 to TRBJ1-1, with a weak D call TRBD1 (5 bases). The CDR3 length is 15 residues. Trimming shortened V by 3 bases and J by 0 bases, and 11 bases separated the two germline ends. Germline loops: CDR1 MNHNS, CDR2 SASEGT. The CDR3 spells CASSDQGSLNTEAFF. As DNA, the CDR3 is TGTGCCAGCAGTGACCAGGGATCACTGAACACTGAAGCTTTCTTT.